This TCR beta chain came from a study of cytomegalovirus exposure and HLA in healthy donors. Overall study context: The roughly 110 validation repertoires were reported in a later analysis to have been generated on the same platform as the roughly 670 first-cohort repertoires.

Notes on this clone: Its antigen is as yet unknown.

General study results and limits: Researchers counted around 150 TCR beta chains as cytomegalovirus-associated. It was confirmed in vitro that a few of the CMV-associated chains were specific for CMV antigens.

Clones were read by immunoSEQ multiplex PCR, and TCRdb kept only the in-frame ones, dropping some. This table holds roughly 75,000 clones, about 94% found once. The CDR3 is 15 amino acids. Trimming cost V 0 bases and J 2 bases; bases outside gene matches: 1. CDR1 is LGHNA, CDR2 YNFKEQ, per germline. This receptor was taken from a man between 18 and 29 years old in good health and CMV-seropositive. J is TRBJ2-4 and V is TRBV4-2; 7 bases are shared with TRBD1. The sequencing input was PBMCs. This CDR3 reads CASSQEGGPKNIQYF. The CDR3 DNA reads as TGTGCCAGCAGCCAAGAAGGGGGCCCCAAAAACATTCAGTACTTC.